Shown below are 10 T cell receptor beta chains from a single sample sequenced in a study of blood T cell repertoires in COVID-19 (dated by TCRdb to about 2020). The library was prepared using the immunoSEQ multiplex PCR assay. The source is immuneACCESS, and TCRdb retained only in-frame sequences with V and J called. Part of the clones is not carried over; for the studies checked, unresolved V genes explain less than half of this, and the remainder is unexplained. Here the sample has under 200,000 clones; roughly 80% occur a single time. The top ten hold about 3% of the sample. Sequencing was done on a sample of peripheral blood. The receptors stem from a man aged 70 or older with acute or convalescent COVID-19.

The chain joins TRBV6-6 to TRBJ2-1; D might be TRBD1 (5 bases). CDR3 size: 19 residues. Per germline, CDR1 MNHNY and CDR2 SVGAGI (reference sequence). V lost 6 bases and J 2 bases, leaving 26 bases between the germline ends. The CDR3 protein is CASSRRGLGRDPTYNEQFF. Written as DNA, the CDR3 is TGTGCCAGCAGCCGAAGGGGCCTAGGGCGAGATCCAACCTACAATGAGCAGTTCTTC.

This clone was counted once. This chain links TRBV7-3 with TRBJ2-2; 7 bases map to TRBD1. This CDR3 is 14 amino acids long. Losses at the gene ends were 5 bases for V and 1 base for J; bases not matched to a gene: 1. Looked up from germline, CDR1 is SGHTA and CDR2 is FQGTGA. CDR3 DNA: TGTGCCAGCAGCCGACAGGGGAACACCGGGGAGCTGTTTTTT. Its protein product is CASSRQGNTGELFF.

The chain joins TRBV5-1 to TRBJ2-5; possible D gene TRBD2, 5 bases. V was clipped by 1 base and J by 2 bases, with 12 bases between them. This CDR3 is built from 15 residues. Germline V gene data show CDR1 as SGHRS and CDR2 as YFSETQ. The CDR3 loop is CASSLSNTRQETQYF. The CDR3 nucleotides read TGCGCCAGCAGCTTGTCGAACACTAGACAAGAGACCCAGTACTTC. The variable domain in full, with the rest retrieved from reference TRBV5-1 and TRBJ2-5, is KAGVTQTPRYLIKTRGQQVTLSCSPISGHRSVSWYQQTPGQGLQFLFEYFSETQRNKGNFPGRFSGRQFSNSRSEMNVSTLELGDSALYLCASSLSNTRQETQYFGPGTRLLVL.

The rearrangement joins TRBV20-1 to TRBJ1-2, with D possibly TRBD1 on 5 matching bases. The CDR3 extends over 10 amino acids. Germline CDR1 DFQATT, CDR2 SNEGSKA (reference sequence). V lost 6 bases and J 7 bases, leaving 9 bases between the germline ends. The CDR3 nucleotides are TGCAGTGCGTATCAGGGTGGCTACACCTTC. Protein: CSAYQGGYTF.

The chain employs TRBV30 and TRBJ1-1; a possible D gene is TRBD1 (6 bases). The CDR3 totals 13 residues. The germline gives CDR1 GTSNPN, CDR2 SVGIG (reference sequence). Trimming left V 4 bases short and J 0 bases short, with 9 bases between. CDR3 region: CAWIAGVNTEAFF. Here the CDR3 DNA reads TGTGCCTGGATTGCAGGGGTGAACACTGAAGCTTTCTTT.

This chain uses TRBV5-1 with TRBJ2-5; 8 bases match TRBD2. The CDR3 covers 14 residues. V was pared by 4 bases and J by 5 bases, with 7 bases of the junction left unmatched. CDR1 is SGHRS, CDR2 YFSETQ, per germline. DNA of the CDR3: TGCGCCAGCAGCGCCGGACTAGCAGGCGAGACCCAGTACTTC. It codes for CASSAGLAGETQYF.

The chain employs TRBV7-8 and TRBJ2-2; the match to TRBD1 covers 8 bases. This CDR3 has 16 residues. CDR1 is SGHVS and CDR2 is FQNEAQ in the germline V gene. The junction had 3 bases not matched to a gene; V was cut back by 1 base and J by 2 bases. CDR3 region: CASSLGAGGNTGELFF. The CDR3 DNA is TGTGCCAGCAGCTTAGGGGCAGGGGGCAACACCGGGGAGCTGTTTTTT.

This clone has more than one count but fewer than ten. The chain links TRBV4-3 to TRBJ2-3; 12 bases are a match to TRBD1. The trim removed 3 bases at V and 14 bases at J, leaving 12 bases unmatched. Germline-derived CDR1 and CDR2 are LGHNA and YSLEER. CDR3 size: 15 residues. The CDR3 DNA sequence: TGCGCCAGCAGCCAGTCGGGCGGGACAGGGGGCGCTTTGTATTTT. Its translation: CASSQSGGTGGALYF.

The chain recombines TRBV5-5 with TRBJ2-3; TRBD2 matches at 13 bases. The CDR3 is 16 residues long. Per germline, CDR1 SGHKS and CDR2 YYEKEE (reference sequence). With 4 bases clipped from V and 2 bases from J, the junction kept 4 bases outside the gene matches. The CDR3 sequence: CASSKGLAGVTDTQYF. The CDR3 coding sequence is TGTGCCAGCAGCAAAGGACTAGCGGGGGTCACAGATACGCAGTATTTT.

CDR3 in DNA: TGCGCCAGCAGCATTACGACAGGGGGAGATGAAGCTTTCTTT. Encoded protein: CASSITTGGDEAFF. The J gene is TRBJ1-1, the V gene TRBV5-1, with 9 bases aligning to TRBD1. The CDR3 runs to 14 residues. V lost 4 bases, J lost 7 bases, and 8 bases stayed unmatched. In germline, CDR1 is SGHRS, CDR2 YFSETQ.